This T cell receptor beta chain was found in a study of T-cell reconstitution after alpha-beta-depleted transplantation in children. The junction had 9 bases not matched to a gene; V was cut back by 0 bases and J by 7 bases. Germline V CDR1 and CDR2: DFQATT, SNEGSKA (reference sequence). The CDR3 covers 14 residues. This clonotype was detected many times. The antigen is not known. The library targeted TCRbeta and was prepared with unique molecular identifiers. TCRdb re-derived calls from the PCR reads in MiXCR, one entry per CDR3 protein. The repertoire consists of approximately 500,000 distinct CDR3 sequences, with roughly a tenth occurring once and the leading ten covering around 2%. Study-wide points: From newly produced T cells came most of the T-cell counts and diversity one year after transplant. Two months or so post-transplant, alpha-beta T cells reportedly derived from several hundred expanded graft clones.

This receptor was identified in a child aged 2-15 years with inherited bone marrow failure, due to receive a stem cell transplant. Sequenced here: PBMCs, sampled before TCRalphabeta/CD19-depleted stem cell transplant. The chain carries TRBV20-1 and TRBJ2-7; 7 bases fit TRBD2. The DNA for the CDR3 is TGCAGTGCTAGAGATGGCGGGCTAGCGGATGAGCAGTACTTC. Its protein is CSARDGGLADEQYF.